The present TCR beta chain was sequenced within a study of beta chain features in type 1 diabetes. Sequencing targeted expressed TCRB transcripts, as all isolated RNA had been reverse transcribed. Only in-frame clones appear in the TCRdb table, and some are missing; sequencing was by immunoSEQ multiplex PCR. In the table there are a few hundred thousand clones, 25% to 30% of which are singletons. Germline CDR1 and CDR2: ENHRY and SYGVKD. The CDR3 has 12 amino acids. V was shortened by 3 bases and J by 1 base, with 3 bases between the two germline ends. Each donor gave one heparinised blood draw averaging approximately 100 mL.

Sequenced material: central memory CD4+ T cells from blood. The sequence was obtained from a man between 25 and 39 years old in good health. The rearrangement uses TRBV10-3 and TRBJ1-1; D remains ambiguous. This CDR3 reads CAISDRNTEAFF. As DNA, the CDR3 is TGTGCCATCAGTGACAGGAACACTGAAGCTTTCTTT.